These 21 T cell receptor beta chains came from one sample sequenced in a study of blood T cells in healthy people across ages. With a J-beta primer mix and a sample-barcoded 5' primer, a second PCR ran 7 to 11 cycles. TCRdb ran MiXCR on the 5' RACE reads and lists one entry per CDR3 protein. There are roughly 2 million distinct CDR3 sequences in the sample; 49% occur only once, and 2.1% lies in the top ten. Sequencing was performed on blood. Receptors were obtained from a middle-aged woman in good health.

V is TRBV6-2 or TRBV6-3 and J is TRBJ2-1; D not certain. Trimming took 6 bases from V and 9 from J, leaving 9 bases between them. CDR3 length: 11 residues. The germline gives CDR1 MNHEY, CDR2 SVGEGT. CDR3 amino acids: CASSAASEQFF. CDR3 in DNA: TGTGCCAGCAGCGCGGCCAGTGAGCAGTTCTTC.

On this clonotype: Compared with germline, one end of the junction differs, possibly owing to a read error. V and J are TRBV25-1 and TRBJ1-2; 7 bases agree with TRBD1. CDR1 MGHDK and CDR2 SYGVNS come from the germline V gene. The CDR3 consists of 13 residues. This chain's CDR3 is CDSSVGTAYGYTF. DNA of the CDR3: TGTGACAGCAGTGTCGGGACAGCCTATGGCTACACCTTC.

The chain employs TRBV4-2 and TRBJ2-1, with 7 bases that match TRBD2. In germline, CDR1 is LGHNA, CDR2 YNFKEQ. The CDR3 spans 16 residues. The J segment lost 0 bases and the V segment lost 2 bases, leaving 4 bases of the junction unmatched. DNA for the CDR3: TGTGCCAGCAGCCAACGGGGGGAAAGCTCCTACAATGAGCAGTTCTTC. Translated: CASSQRGESSYNEQFF.

This chain links TRBV6-5 with TRBJ1-2; tentative D call: TRBD1 (5 bases). Germline loops: CDR1 MNHEY, CDR2 SVGAGI. The CDR3 sequence is 15 residues long. V was shortened by 0 bases and J by 8 bases, with 16 bases between the two germline ends. CDR3 in DNA: TGTGCCAGCAGTTACTCGATTATAGGGGCAAGCGGCTACACCTTC. This encodes CASSYSIIGASGYTF.

The chain has TRBV28 and TRBJ2-7; D perhaps matches TRBD1 (6 bases). V was cut by 3 bases and J by 0 bases, with 21 bases left in between. The CDR3 totals 18 residues. The germline V gene has CDR1 MDHEN and CDR2 SYDVKM. CDR3 region: CASSFPQGRNPSSYEQYF. The CDR3 DNA reads as TGTGCCAGCAGTTTCCCCCAGGGGCGAAATCCCAGCTCCTACGAGCAGTACTTC.

The CDR3 loop is CASSLSPEGGGKNIQYF. The CDR3 DNA is TGTGCCAGCAGTTTATCCCCAGAGGGGGGGGGCAAAAACATTCAGTACTTC. This chain joins TRBV28 and TRBJ2-4; possibly TRBD2 for D (7 bases). Germline lookup yields CDR1 MDHEN and CDR2 SYDVKM. This CDR3 comprises 17 residues. Deletions cut 1 base from V and 3 bases from J, with 16 bases between.

This clonotype showed up just a few times. The V call is TRBV7-9, the J call TRBJ2-7, with a tentative D call TRBD1 (6 bases). Trimming left V 2 bases short and J 0 bases short, with 20 bases between. Germline lookup yields CDR1 SEHNR and CDR2 FQNEAQ (reference sequence). This CDR3 comprises 18 residues. CDR3 DNA sequence: TGTGCCAGCAGCTTATACGCGACCACAGGGTTACCCTCCTACGAGCAGTACTTC. Its protein product is CASSLYATTGLPSYEQYF.

The V gene is TRBV20-1, the J gene TRBJ1-1, with TRBD1 identical over 9 bases. CDR3 length: 15 amino acids. Germline trimming cut 5 bases from V and 2 bases from J; bases unmatched to any gene: 9. Per the germline V gene, CDR1 is DFQATT and CDR2 is SNEGSKA (reference sequence). The CDR3 bases are TGCAGTGCTGGAACGCCGGGACAGGGAAACACTGAAGCTTTCTTT. Protein: CSAGTPGQGNTEAFF.

This chain connects TRBV29-1 to TRBJ2-2, with D hard to call. Germline lookup yields CDR1 SQVTM and CDR2 ANQGSEA. Trimming shortened V by 4 bases and J by 3 bases, and 12 bases separated the two germline ends. This CDR3 comprises 14 residues. This CDR3 is CSVGSSTHTGELFF. The CDR3 DNA reads as TGCAGCGTTGGCTCCTCCACCCACACCGGGGAGCTGTTTTTT.

V and J are TRBV27 and TRBJ2-5; 8 nucleotides line up with TRBD2. Germline V lookup: CDR1 MNHEY, CDR2 SMNVEV (reference sequence). This CDR3 contains 14 residues. V shed 6 bases and J 5 bases; nucleotides not matched to a gene: 8. The CDR3 DNA reads TGTGCCAGCAGATTAGCGGGGTTCGGGGAGACCCAGTACTTC. Translated, it gives CASRLAGFGETQYF.

The chain carries TRBV7-2 and TRBJ2-1; 11 nucleotides match TRBD2. The V segment lost 5 bases and the J segment 13 bases; nucleotides outside the gene matches: 4. The CDR3 loop spans 12 amino acids. Germline V gene sequence: CDR1 SGHTA, CDR2 FQGNSA. The CDR3 region is CASSRSGGVQFF. The DNA for the CDR3 is TGTGCCAGCAGCCGTAGCGGGGGGGTCCAGTTCTTC.

The count of this clonotype is one. This sequence joins TRBV28 and TRBJ2-7; 8 bases are a match to TRBD1. With the DNA end fitting TRBJ2-5 better, the J assignment may be wrong. CDR1 and CDR2 from the germline V gene are MDHEN and SYDVKM. The CDR3 is made up of 14 amino acids. CDR3 nucleotides: TGTGCCAGCGGAATTCGGACAGGGTGGAAGACCCAGTACTTC. This codes for CASGIRTGWKTQYF.

This clonotype was picked up a small number of times. This chain uses TRBV5-1 with TRBJ2-1, with D possibly being TRBD1 (6 bases). The germline V gene encodes CDR1 SGHRS and CDR2 YFSETQ. The CDR3 is 15 amino acids. V lost 4 bases to trimming and J lost 2 bases, with 13 bases between them. The CDR3 nucleotides are TGCGCCAGCAGCACCGAGGGACAAGCCTACAATGAGCAGTTCTTC. Its protein is CASSTEGQAYNEQFF.

This rearrangement joins TRBV6-2 or TRBV6-3 to TRBJ1-5, with TRBD1 matching over 12 bases. V trimming: 10 bases; J trimming: 6 bases; junction bases outside the gene matches: 7. Germline V gene lookup returns CDR1 MNHEY and CDR2 SVGEGT. The CDR3 runs to 14 residues. As DNA, the CDR3 is TGTGCCATCCGGGACAGGGGGCTTCGTCAGCCCCAGCATTTT. This codes for CAIRDRGLRQPQHF.

CDR3 DNA sequence: TGCAGTGCTGCAATTACAAAACCGGGACGTTATGGTGAGCAGTTCTTC. Translation gives CSAAITKPGRYGEQFF. J is TRBJ2-1 and V is TRBV20-1; either TRBD1 or TRBD2 may supply D (5 bases each). Germline V gene data show CDR1 as DFQATT and CDR2 as SNEGSKA (reference sequence). V was clipped by 5 bases and J by 9 bases, with 26 bases between them. The CDR3 is 16 residues long.

The chain combines TRBV7-9 with TRBJ1-1; maybe TRBD1 (6 bases). V lost 4 bases and J lost 7, with 22 bases in between. The germline V gene encodes CDR1 SEHNR and CDR2 FQNEAQ (reference sequence). The CDR3 covers 16 residues. In nucleotides, the CDR3 is TGTGCCAGCAGCTCCCCGCCGGGGACACCGAGGCATGAAGCTTTCTTT. Translating gives CASSSPPGTPRHEAFF.

The chain recombines TRBV6-2 or TRBV6-3 with TRBJ2-7; the D is unclear. CDR1 is MNHEY, CDR2 SVGEGT, per germline. Trimming cost V 7 bases and J 5 bases, with 18 bases left between them. This CDR3 comprises 14 residues. CDR3: CASTDRPGSNEQYF. The CDR3 coding sequence is TGTGCCAGCACCGATAGGCCCGGAAGCAACGAGCAGTACTTC.

This clonotype was recorded at least ten times. The chain carries TRBV5-1 and TRBJ2-1; tentatively, D is TRBD2 (6 bases). The germline V gene encodes CDR1 SGHRS and CDR2 YFSETQ. The CDR3 spans 15 residues. V was trimmed by 3 bases and J by 0 bases, leaving 10 bases between them. Written as DNA, the CDR3 is TGCGCCAGCAGCTCGGACGGGAGCTCCTACAATGAGCAGTTCTTC. Translation gives CASSSDGSSYNEQFF. Variable domain in full (rest from reference TRBV5-1 and TRBJ2-1): KAGVTQTPRYLIKTRGQQVTLSCSPISGHRSVSWYQQTPGQGLQFLFEYFSETQRNKGNFPGRFSGRQFSNSRSEMNVSTLELGDSALYLCASSSDGSSYNEQFFGPGTRLTVL.

The chain is built from TRBV9 and TRBJ1-4; tentative D call: TRBD1 (5 bases). CDR3 length: 16 amino acids. Germline V gene sequence: CDR1 SGDLS, CDR2 YYNGEE. Trimming took off 4 bases at V and 4 bases at J, with 17 bases between the two ends. The CDR3 bases are TGTGCCAGCAGCCCAAAGGGGCAGGGCCTTAATGAAAAACTGTTTTTT. Translated, it gives CASSPKGQGLNEKLFF. The entire variable domain, with the rest obtained from reference TRBV9 and TRBJ1-4, is as follows: DSGVTQTPKHLITATGQRVTLRCSPRSGDLSVYWYQQSLDQGLQFLIQYYNGEERAKGNILERFSAQQFPDLHSELNLSSLELGDSALYFCASSPKGQGLNEKLFFGSGTQLSVL.

The V and J genes are TRBV7-9 and TRBJ1-1, with unresolved D. The V end lost 5 bases, the J end lost 0 bases, and 7 bases lay between the germline ends. CDR3 size: 13 residues. Germline lookup yields CDR1 SEHNR and CDR2 FQNEAQ (reference sequence). The CDR3 loop reads CASSTYMNTEAFF. The CDR3 nucleotides read TGTGCCAGCAGCACGTACATGAACACTGAAGCTTTCTTT.

In this sample, this clonotype turned up a few times. J is TRBJ2-5 and V is TRBV7-2; 11 bases fit TRBD2. Unmatched junction bases numbered 6, after V lost 2 bases and J lost 1 base. Per the germline V gene, CDR1 is SGHTA and CDR2 is FQGNSA. The CDR3 extends over 17 amino acids. The CDR3 region is CASSLWLAGGLQETQYF. The CDR3 coding sequence is TGTGCCAGCAGCTTATGGCTAGCGGGGGGACTCCAAGAGACCCAGTACTTC.